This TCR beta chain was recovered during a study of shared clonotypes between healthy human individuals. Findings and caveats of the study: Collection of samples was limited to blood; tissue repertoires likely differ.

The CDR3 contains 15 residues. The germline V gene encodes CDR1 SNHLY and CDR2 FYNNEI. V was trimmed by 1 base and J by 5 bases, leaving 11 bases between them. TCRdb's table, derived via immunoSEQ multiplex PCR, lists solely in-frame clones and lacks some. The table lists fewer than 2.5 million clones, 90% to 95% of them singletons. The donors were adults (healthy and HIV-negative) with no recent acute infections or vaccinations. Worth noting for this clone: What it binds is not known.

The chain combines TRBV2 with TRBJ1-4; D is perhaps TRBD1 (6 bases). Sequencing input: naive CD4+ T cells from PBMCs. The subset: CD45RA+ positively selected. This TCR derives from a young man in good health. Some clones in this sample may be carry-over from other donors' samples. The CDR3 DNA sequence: TGTGCCAGCAGTGAAGACAGGGCAGGGAATGAAAAACTGTTTTTT. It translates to CASSEDRAGNEKLFF.